There are many counts of the clone carrying this T cell receptor (beta chain). The CDR3 sequence is 14 residues long. The germline V gene encodes CDR1 SGHKS and CDR2 YYEKEE (reference sequence). Trimming shortened V by 1 base and J by 5 bases, and 12 bases separated the two germline ends. These data belong to a study of T cells in Graves' hyperthyroidism and ophthalmopathy. Study at large: Peripheral blood was acquired at first diagnosis, ahead of any therapy whatsoever.

RNA transcripts yielded amplified TCR beta CDR3 regions. The primer set for the first-round RT-PCR of the TCR CDR3 was HTBI. TCRdb called the multiplex PCR reads again in MiXCR, with one record for every CDR3 protein. The sample carries around 200,000 distinct CDR3 sequences, over 15% recorded once. Sequenced sample: blood. The chain combines TRBV5-5 with TRBJ1-2; D may be TRBD1 (5 bases). This sequence originates from a woman aged 50 to 60 with Graves' hyperthyroidism. CDR3 nucleotides: TGTGCCAGCAGCTTGTTAGAGGGGCTATATGGCTACACCTTC. Translating it yields CASSLLEGLYGYTF.